The present TCR beta chain was sequenced within a study of human T cells and chemical hapten exposure. On the study more broadly: The study sensitized with 2% DPC on a roughly 2 cm by roughly 2 cm patch of upper inner arm skin.

This clonotype has more than one count but fewer than ten. Its specificity is unknown. Authors' methods: The median was about 89,000 TCRs per sample, ranging 23,224 to 690,600. TCRdb re-called the RACE reads with MiXCR, one entry per CDR3 protein. The authors' filters were not applied to this entry. The table shows around 360,000 distinct CDR3 sequences, with roughly 6% occurring only once. Documented time point: patch test 2, 6 weeks after DPC sensitization. The treatment is: therapeutic diphenylcyclopropenone sensitization with weekly scalp DPC. Each patch test followed a blood draw. Study-level findings and limits: As patch test score rose, PT1 expanded TCR counts tended to rise as well.

Germline CDR1 MDHEN, CDR2 SYDVKM. The trim removed 5 bases at V and 6 bases at J, leaving 9 bases unmatched. The CDR3 has 15 amino acids. The chain has TRBV28 and TRBJ2-4; 8 positions agree with TRBD1. Sequenced material: whole blood, taken in connection with sensitization to the hapten diphenylcyclopropenone (DPC). The sequence derives from a woman aged 18-29 years with alopecia areata. Some clones in this sample may be carry-over from other donors' samples. The CDR3 loop reads CASSPIQGEANIQYF. The CDR3, as DNA: TGTGCCAGCAGTCCGATACAGGGGGAGGCAAACATTCAGTACTTC. The full variable domain, with the rest looked up from reference TRBV28 and TRBJ2-4, is DVKVTQSSRYLVKRTGEKVFLECVQDMDHENMFWYRQDPGLGLRLIYFSYDVKMKEKGDIPEGYSVSREKKERFSLILESASTNQTSMYLCASSPIQGEANIQYFGAGTRLSVL.